These 17 T cell receptor beta chains share one sample of origin, sequenced in a study of CD8+CD57+ T cells in acquired aplastic anemia. Previously, flow cytometry had revealed CD8+CD57+ cell expansion in the patients chosen for sequencing. Profiles of TCR beta VDJ and CDR3 were generated from a genomic DNA template. TCRdb re-called the reads through MiXCR, storing one row per CDR3 protein. The sample includes 150,000 to 200,000 distinct CDR3 sequences, roughly 50% seen only once; the top ten take about 2.9%. Sequenced: sorted CD4+, CD8+, or CD8+CD57+ T cells (not recorded which) from PBMCs. The receptor set was obtained from a human donor with aplastic anemia.

This clonotype occurred a few times. This chain joins TRBV20-1 and TRBJ2-7; unclear D gene. CDR3 size: 12 residues. V was cut by 3 bases and J by 0 bases, with 6 bases left in between. Germline CDR1 and CDR2: DFQATT and SNEGSKA (reference sequence). The CDR3 DNA is TGCAGTGCTAGGGCGAGCTCCTACGAGCAGTACTTC. Translating gives CSARASSYEQYF.

This clonotype occurred a few times. It is unclear where the CDR3 begins or ends on the DNA, so no DNA is shown, and the CDR3 is as TCRdb lists it. The CDR3 loop reads CAENRGGYGCTF. The chain is built from TRBV30 and TRBJ1-2; no DNA check was done on the table's D call, TRBD1. Inclusive of both ends, the CDR3 amounts to 12 amino acids. Germline assignment: CDR1 GTSNPN and CDR2 SVGIG (reference sequence).

V gene TRBV7-2 combines with J gene TRBJ1-2; 7 nucleotides match TRBD1. CDR1 and CDR2 from the germline V gene are SGHTA and FQGNSA. The V gene end was trimmed by 6 bases and the J gene end by 0 bases; junction bases not matched to a gene: 7. CDR3 length: 15 residues. The CDR3 is CASSWDGTANYGYTF. The CDR3 nucleotides are TGTGCCAGCAGTTGGGACGGGACAGCTAACTATGGCTACACCTTC.

This clonotype was counted ten times or more. The gene calls are TRBV6-1 and TRBJ2-4; 7 nucleotides line up with TRBD1. The length of the CDR3 is 15 residues. Trimming removed 5 bases from V and 0 bases from J; junction bases left unmatched: 4. The germline V gene has CDR1 MNHNS and CDR2 SASEGT. CDR3 protein: CASSKGTVAKNIQYF. Written as DNA, the CDR3 is TGTGCCAGCAGTAAAGGGACAGTAGCCAAAAACATTCAGTACTTC.

This clonotype was picked up many times. The V and J genes are TRBV5-1 and TRBJ2-3; unclear D gene. Trimming took off 4 bases at V and 4 bases at J, with 7 bases between the two ends. Germline lookup yields CDR1 SGHRS and CDR2 YFSETQ. The CDR3 is 12 residues long. In DNA form, the CDR3 reads TGCGCCAGCAGCGTATCACCAGATACGCAGTATTTT. Translation: CASSVSPDTQYF.

This clonotype was seen ten or more times. The chain uses TRBV5-1 and TRBJ1-6; 10 nucleotides align to TRBD1. Germline lookup yields CDR1 SGHRS and CDR2 YFSETQ. J gave up 8 bases and V 5 bases, and 4 bases lay outside the gene matches. The CDR3 has 14 residues. The CDR3 DNA reads as TGCGCCAGCAGTTACGGACAGGGGGATTCACCCCTCCACTTT. Translating gives CASSYGQGDSPLHF. The complete variable domain, with remaining parts taken from reference TRBV5-1 and TRBJ1-6, reads KAGVTQTPRYLIKTRGQQVTLSCSPISGHRSVSWYQQTPGQGLQFLFEYFSETQRNKGNFPGRFSGRQFSNSRSEMNVSTLELGDSALYLCASSYGQGDSPLHFGNGTRLTVT.

The rearrangement links TRBV10-2 to TRBJ2-7; possibly TRBD1 or TRBD2 for D (5 bases each). Germline CDR1 and CDR2: WSHSY and SAAADI. V lost 0 bases and J lost 6, with 6 bases in between. This CDR3 region has 12 residues. CDR3: CASSESGGEQYF. For the CDR3, the DNA is TGCGCCAGCAGTGAGTCTGGGGGCGAGCAGTACTTC.

V usage is TRBV25-1 and J usage is TRBJ2-6, with TRBD1 matching over 7 bases. V lost 3 bases and J lost 0; bases outside the gene matches: 20. The CDR3 is 22 amino acids. From germline, CDR1 is MGHDK and CDR2 SYGVNS. The CDR3 coding sequence is TGTGCCAGCAGTGACTCGGCTAAAACAGGGGCCCCTCCCTTCTCTGGGGCCAACGTCCTGACTTTC. Its translation is CASSDSAKTGAPPFSGANVLTF.

The gene calls are TRBV9 and TRBJ1-3; D gene ambiguous. The CDR3 is made up of 15 amino acids. Germline CDR1 and CDR2: SGDLS and YYNGEE. Trimming removed 0 bases from V and 0 bases from J, with 7 bases in between. The CDR3 DNA reads TGTGCCAGCAGCGTAGGTTGGGGCTCTGGAAACACCATATATTTT. This codes for CASSVGWGSGNTIYF.

The chain carries TRBV2 and TRBJ1-3; 8 bases map to TRBD1. The V gene's germline CDR1 is SNHLY and CDR2 FYNNEI. The V and J ends lost 10 bases and 4 bases, in that order; junction bases with no gene match: 9. The CDR3 has 14 residues. The DNA for the CDR3 is TGTGCCAACACGGGACAGGAGGCAGGAAACACCATATATTTT. This codes for CANTGQEAGNTIYF.

This clonotype was counted many times. V usage is TRBV5-5 and J usage is TRBJ1-2, with D possibly being TRBD1 (5 bases). Germline loops: CDR1 SGHKS, CDR2 YYEKEE (reference sequence). With 3 bases removed from V and 0 bases from J, the gap between germline ends came to 12 bases. This CDR3 is built from 15 residues. CDR3 sequence (DNA): TGTGCCAGCAGCTCCTTATCGGGGGCTAACTATGGCTACACCTTC. It encodes CASSSLSGANYGYTF.

Comments on this clonotype: Lacking the conserved final phenylalanine or tryptophan, this CDR3 likely reflects a read error. This chain connects TRBV2 to TRBJ1-2; D is unresolved. Looked up from germline, CDR1 is SNHLY and CDR2 is FYNNEI. V was cut by 5 bases and J by 3 bases, with 4 bases left in between. This CDR3 region has 11 residues. DNA for the CDR3: TGTGCCAGCAGTCCCGACTATGGCTACACCCTC. It translates to CASSPDYGYTL.

The gene calls are TRBV11-1 and TRBJ2-7; D not certain. This CDR3 comprises 13 residues. The V gene's germline CDR1 is SGHAT and CDR2 FQDESV (reference sequence). Trimming cost V 3 bases and J 0 bases, with 6 bases left between them. CDR3 residues: CASSFPCSYEQYF. In nucleotides, the CDR3 is TGTGCCAGCAGCTTTCCGTGCTCCTACGAGCAGTACTTC.

V and J are TRBV11-2 and TRBJ1-2, with 8 bases lining up with TRBD1. The CDR3 loop spans 15 amino acids. Germline V gives CDR1 SGHAT, CDR2 FQNNGV. The J segment lost 4 bases and the V segment lost 4 bases, leaving 8 bases of the junction unmatched. Here the CDR3 reads CASSSAPQGAYGYTF. CDR3 DNA: TGTGCCAGCAGCTCAGCACCTCAGGGGGCCTATGGCTACACCTTC.

In its sample, this clonotype was seen many times. V gene TRBV6-5 combines with J gene TRBJ2-1; 11 bases are shared with TRBD2. CDR1 MNHEY and CDR2 SVGAGI come from the germline V gene. The ends lost 5 bases at V and 10 bases at J; junction bases unmatched: 7. CDR3 size: 14 residues. The CDR3 loop is CASSVLAGDSEQFF. The CDR3 nucleotides read TGTGCCAGCAGTGTACTAGCGGGAGATAGCGAGCAGTTCTTC.

This clonotype has at least ten counts. The chain carries TRBV19 and TRBJ2-7; 9 nucleotides match TRBD1. The junction had 4 bases not matched to a gene; V was cut back by 4 bases and J by 6 bases. Germline CDR1 LNHDA, CDR2 SQIVND (reference sequence). The CDR3 spans 13 residues. CDR3 coding DNA: TGTGCCAGTAGTACGGACAGGGGAGCCGAGCAGTACTTC. It codes for CASSTDRGAEQYF. Variable domain in full (rest from reference TRBV19 and TRBJ2-7): DGGITQSPKYLFRKEGQNVTLSCEQNLNHDAMYWYRQDPGQGLRLIYYSQIVNDFQKGDIAEGYSVSREKKESFPLTVTSAQKNPTAFYLCASSTDRGAEQYFGPGTRLTVT.

The chain combines TRBV2 with TRBJ1-1; weak D call: TRBD1 (5 bases). This CDR3 is 14 amino acids long. The ends were cut back, 2 bases at V and 3 bases at J, with 10 bases in the middle. The V gene's germline CDR1 is SNHLY and CDR2 FYNNEI. CDR3 sequence (DNA): TGTGCCAGCAGTGAACAGGGCGTGGACACTGAAGCTTTCTTT. This translates into CASSEQGVDTEAFF.